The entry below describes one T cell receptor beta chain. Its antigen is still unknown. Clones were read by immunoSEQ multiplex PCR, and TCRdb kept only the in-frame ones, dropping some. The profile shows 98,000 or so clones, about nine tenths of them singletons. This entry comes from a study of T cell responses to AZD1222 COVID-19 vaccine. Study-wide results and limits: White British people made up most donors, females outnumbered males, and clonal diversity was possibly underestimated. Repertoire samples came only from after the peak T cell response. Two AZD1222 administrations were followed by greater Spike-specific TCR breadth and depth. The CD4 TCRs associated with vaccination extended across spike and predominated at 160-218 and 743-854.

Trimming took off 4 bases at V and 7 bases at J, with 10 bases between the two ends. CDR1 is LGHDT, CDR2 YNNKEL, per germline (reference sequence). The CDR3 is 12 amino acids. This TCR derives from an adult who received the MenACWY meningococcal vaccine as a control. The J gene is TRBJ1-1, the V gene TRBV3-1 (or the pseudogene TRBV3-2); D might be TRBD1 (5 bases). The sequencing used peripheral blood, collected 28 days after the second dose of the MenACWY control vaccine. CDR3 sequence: CASSRLDSEAFF. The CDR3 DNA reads TGTGCCAGCAGCCGACTAGACAGTGAAGCTTTCTTT.